The subject of this entry is one TCR beta chain. In its sample, this clone was seen once. The clone's antigen remains unknown. No base-level quality is on record; no much larger clone is a single base apart. Library prep was done by the immunoSEQ multiplex PCR assay. This immuneACCESS table, as held by TCRdb, lists in-frame sequences with V and J called but not all clones. Of the missing ones, under half trace to an unresolved V gene in checked studies; the others have no known cause. The sample profile shows 130,000 to 150,000 clones; around 94% of them were found once. Clones ranked in the top ten supply more than 13% of the sample. This sample is drawn from a study of control samples from healthy donors and cancer patients (dated by TCRdb to the early 2020s). V is reduced by 5 bases and J by 5 bases, leaving a spacing of 9 bases between them. CDR1 and CDR2 (LNHDA, SQIVND) derive from the germline V gene (reference sequence). The CDR3 goes from the cysteine to the phenylalanine over 13 residues. Left in the record is the CDR3 DNA by itself, 39 bases read in frame from the first base.

The receptor was isolated from a man in his fifties or sixties with colorectal cancer. Sequenced: PBMCs. The chain is encoded by TRBV19 joined to TRBJ2-2, and the D gene may be TRBD1, 6 bases matching. The bases read TGTGCCAGTAGTTCCCAGGGGACCGGGGAGCTGTTTTTT. This sequence encodes CASSSQGTGELFF.